This T cell receptor (beta chain) was found in a study of cytomegalovirus exposure and HLA in healthy donors. The study, taken as a whole, reports: Association of a missense DCLRE1C variant with TCR beta V- and J-gene trimming was reported in a later analysis.

Primers: 60 Vbeta forward and 13 Jbeta reverse. The data were produced by immunoSEQ multiplex PCR, yet TCRdb's version contains in-frame clones alone and is incomplete. The table lists some 130,000 clones, around 80% of them singletons, with around 5% in the top ten. Concerning this clone itself: The target antigen is unknown.

The clonotype comes from a man aged 25-45 years in good health. Source material: PBMCs.

CDR3 residues: CASSLGENGYTF. CDR3 nucleotide sequence: TGTGCCAGCAGTTTAGGGGAGAATGGCTACACCTTC. The chain employs TRBV28 and TRBJ1-2; D is uncertain. The CDR3 consists of 12 residues. The V and J ends lost 2 bases and 6 bases respectively, with 7 bases between them. Germline V lookup: CDR1 MDHEN, CDR2 SYDVKM.